These T cell receptor beta chains were read from a single sample in a study of tumor and adjacent non-tumor tissue in lung cancer. TCRdb analysed the multiplex PCR reads with MiXCR anew, one entry per CDR3 protein. The sample includes under 250,000 distinct CDR3 sequences, 71% of them seen just once. Sequencing was done on a sample of lung tumor tissue. The receptor set was obtained from a man between 60 and 75 years old with non-small cell lung cancer. CDR3s include the opening cysteine and the closing phenylalanine or tryptophan. D genes are given only for firm matches. Clone size is shown for a subset of rows, as once, few, many or a class of expanded clone.

V gene	J gene	clone size	D gene	CDR3 protein	CDR3 DNA
TRBV10-1	TRBJ2-3	-	-	CASSREPETDTRYF	TGCGCCAGCAGCAGGGAACCGGAGACAGATACGCGGTATTTT
TRBV20-1	TRBJ1-2	many	TRBD1	CSARTGKLRGYTF	TGCAGTGCTAGGACAGGGAAGTTAAGGGGCTACACCTTC
TRBV6-6	TRBJ2-7	-	-	CANSYASTTYEQYF	TGTGCCAACAGTTATGCGTCTACGACCTACGAACAGTACTTC
TRBV6-1	TRBJ2-7	-	TRBD1	CASSEGDSSYEQYF	TGTGCCAGCAGTGAGGGGGACAGCTCCTACGAGCAGTACTTC
TRBV6-2/TRBV6-3	TRBJ2-3	-	TRBD2	CASRTTSGRAFDTQYF	TGTGCCAGCAGAACGACTAGCGGGAGGGCCTTTGATACACAGTATTTT
TRBV6-5	TRBJ2-7	-	-	CASSRGLLNSYEQYF	TGTGCCAGCAGTAGAGGACTTCTGAACTCCTACGAGCAGTACTTC
TRBV4-1	TRBJ2-1	-	TRBD2	CASSRTDPRREEQFF	TGCGCCAGCAGCCGCACAGATCCGAGGCGGGAGGAGCAGTTCTTC
TRBV11-3	TRBJ1-1	-	-	CASSIQGREYEAFF	TGTGCCAGCAGCATACAAGGCAGGGAGTATGAAGCTTTCTTT
TRBV4-2	TRBJ1-4	once	-	CASSRDLHGEETLSF	TGTGCCAGCAGCCGAGACTTACACGGAGAGGAAACACTGTCTTTT
TRBV20-1	TRBJ1-1	many	-	CSAPPWGYNTEAFF	TGCAGTGCTCCGCCGTGGGGTTATAACACTGAAGCTTTCTTT
TRBV11-2	TRBJ1-1	-	-	CARSLVVRDKWASTEAFF	TGTGCCAGAAGCTTAGTTGTCCGGGACAAATGGGCGAGCACTGAAGCTTTCTTT
TRBV11-3	TRBJ1-2	-	-	CANTKRQWAGYTF	TGTGCCAACACCAAGCGACAGTGGGCCGGCTACACCTTC
TRBV5-1	TRBJ2-2	once	-	CANSLGSGNTGELFF	TGCGCCAACAGCTTGGGTTCGGGGAACACCGGGGAGCTGTTTTTT
TRBV20-1	TRBJ2-2	few	-	CSAPNLAGATGELFF	TGCAGTGCCCCCAATCTTGCGGGGGCGACCGGGGAGCTGTTTTTT
TRBV20-1	TRBJ1-1	-	-	CSATRLTRNPEAFF	TGCAGTGCTACACGACTAACACGGAACCCTGAAGCTTTCTTT
TRBV19	TRBJ1-1	-	-	CASGPRERTEAFF	TGTGCCAGTGGTCCCAGGGAGAGAACTGAAGCTTTCTTT
TRBV10-2	TRBJ1-5	-	-	CASSPTRGDQPQHF	TGCGCCAGCAGTCCGACCCGGGGAGATCAGCCCCAGCATTTT
TRBV28	TRBJ1-5	-	-	CVSSASKYQPQHF	TGTGTCAGCAGCGCATCCAAATATCAGCCCCAGCATTTT
TRBV11-2	TRBJ2-3	many	TRBD2	CASSLLAGETDTQYF	TGTGCCAGCAGCTTACTAGCGGGGGAAACAGATACGCAGTATTTT
TRBV20-1	TRBJ1-5	-	-	CSARMCEQPQHF	TGCAGTGCTAGGATGTGTGAGCAGCCCCAGCATTTT
TRBV29-1	TRBJ1-1	-	-	CSVSMAGIEAFF	TGCAGCGTATCAATGGCGGGAATTGAAGCTTTCTTT
TRBV5-5	TRBJ2-1	-	-	CTSSVSRDEQFF	TGTACCAGCAGCGTGAGCAGGGATGAGCAGTTCTTC
TRBV29-1	TRBJ1-2	many	TRBD1	CSVLGTGGTGYTF	TGCAGCGTACTCGGGACAGGGGGTACGGGCTACACCTTC
TRBV20-1	TRBJ2-3	-	-	CSANSRVLGTDTQYF	TGCAGTGCTAATAGCCGGGTATTGGGCACAGATACGCAGTATTTT
TRBV6-6	TRBJ2-3	-	-	CASSRDSPSTDMQYF	TGTGCCAGCAGCCGTGACTCACCTAGCACGGATATGCAGTATTTT
TRBV20-1	TRBJ2-3	-	TRBD1	CSARSARGQGGTDTQYF	TGCAGTGCTAGATCTGCTAGGGGACAGGGGGGAACAGATACGCAGTATTTT
TRBV5-4	TRBJ2-5	-	-	CASSSPLGRSEETQYF	TGTGCCAGCAGCTCACCACTCGGGAGAAGTGAGGAGACCCAGTACTTC
TRBV20-1	TRBJ2-1	-	-	CSAREGVSEQFF	TGCAGTGCAAGAGAGGGAGTTAGTGAGCAGTTCTTC
TRBV30	TRBJ1-4	-	-	CAWSVPGTANEKLFF	TGTGCCTGGAGTGTACCGGGAACAGCTAATGAAAAACTGTTTTTT
TRBV5-4	TRBJ1-2	-	-	CASSSWGLVILYGYTF	TGTGCCAGCAGCTCTTGGGGATTGGTGATTCTCTATGGCTACACCTTC
TRBV6-1	TRBJ2-1	-	TRBD2	CASRLRTSGTYNEQFF	TGTGCCAGCAGGTTGAGGACTAGCGGGACCTACAATGAGCAGTTCTTC
TRBV6-1	TRBJ2-1	-	TRBD1	CASRKQGAGNEQFF	TGTGCCAGCAGGAAGCAGGGGGCCGGCAATGAGCAGTTCTTC
TRBV6-5	TRBJ2-1	-	TRBD2	CASGLAVGGNEQFF	TGTGCCAGCGGCCTAGCGGTGGGGGGTAATGAGCAGTTCTTC
TRBV6-6	TRBJ2-1	many	TRBD2	CASSLAGNEQFF	TGTGCCAGCAGCCTAGCGGGGAATGAGCAGTTCTTC
TRBV28	TRBJ2-5	-	-	CAALVGGLQETQYF	TGTGCCGCCCTTGTCGGGGGGCTCCAAGAGACCCAATACTTC
TRBV7-9	TRBJ2-3	-	TRBD1	CGSSLGQTASTDTQYF	TGTGGCAGCAGCCTGGGACAGACCGCAAGCACAGATACGCAGTATTTT